The T cell receptor (beta chain) described here comes from a study of vaccination effects on CD4 cells after COVID-19. Germline assignment: CDR1 GTSNPN and CDR2 SVGIG (reference sequence). The CDR3 runs 16 residues. Trimming removed 0 bases from V and 1 base from J, with 13 bases in between. Data came from immunoSEQ multiplex PCR; TCRdb stores just in-frame clones and leaves some out. Counted here are about 45,000 clones, roughly four fifths occurring once; the ten biggest clones make up approximately 28%. Of note for this clone: Its target is unknown.

CD4+ T cells specific for antigen were expanded with viral peptide pools by the ViraFEST assay before sequencing. Once cultured for approximately ten days, the cells underwent separation to obtain CD4+ T cells. A PCR test confirmed that the person had SARS-CoV-2 infection between March and December 2020. Sequences were derived from CD4+ T cells from PBMCs cultured with a peptide pool, sampled before COVID-19 vaccination. The chain combines TRBV30 with TRBJ1-5; D is undetermined. The TCR was taken from a human donor who had a prior SARS-CoV-2 infection. The CDR3 nucleotides read TGTGCCTGGAGTGTAATAGACGGTATCAGCAATCAGCCCCAGCATTTT. Encoded protein: CAWSVIDGISNQPQHF.